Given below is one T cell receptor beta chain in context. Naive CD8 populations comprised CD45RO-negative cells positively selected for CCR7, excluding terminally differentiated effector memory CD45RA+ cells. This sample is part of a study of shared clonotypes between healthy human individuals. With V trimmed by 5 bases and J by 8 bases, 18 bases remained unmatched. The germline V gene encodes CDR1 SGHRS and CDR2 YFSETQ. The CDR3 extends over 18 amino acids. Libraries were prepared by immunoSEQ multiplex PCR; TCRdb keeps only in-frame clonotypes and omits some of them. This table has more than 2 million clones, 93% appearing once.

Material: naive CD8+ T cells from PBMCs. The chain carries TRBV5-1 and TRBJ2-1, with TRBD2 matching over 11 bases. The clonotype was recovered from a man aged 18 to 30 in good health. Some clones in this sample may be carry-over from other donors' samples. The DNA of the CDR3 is TGCGCCAGCAGTCAGAGCCCGGGACTAGCGGTTGGGACCCATGAGCAGTTCTTC. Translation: CASSQSPGLAVGTHEQFF. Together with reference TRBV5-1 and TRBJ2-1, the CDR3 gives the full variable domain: KAGVTQTPRYLIKTRGQQVTLSCSPISGHRSVSWYQQTPGQGLQFLFEYFSETQRNKGNFPGRFSGRQFSNSRSEMNVSTLELGDSALYLCASSQSPGLAVGTHEQFFGPGTRLTVL.